The 14 T cell receptor beta chains below come from one sample, sequenced in a study of shared T cell receptors in the human thymus. Method: immunoSEQ multiplex PCR; TCRdb's copy keeps in-frame clones and lacks some. The sample has hundreds of thousands of clones, about 89% seen once; the top ten hold 0.0094%. These data were also filed under a second study, of human thymus T cells.

The sequenced sample was thymocytes. The receptors originated from a boy under two years old with a congenital heart defect.

This clone showed up just once. The V gene is TRBV27, the J gene TRBJ2-1, with D possibly being TRBD2 (6 bases). The CDR3 has 14 amino acids. With 5 bases removed from V and 5 bases from J, the gap between germline ends came to 13 bases. Germline CDR1 is MNHEY and CDR2 is SMNVEV (reference sequence). The CDR3 nucleotides are TGTGCCAGCAGTGCCCGGGACTTCAACAATGAGCAGTTCTTC. Translated: CASSARDFNNEQFF.

This chain uses TRBV11-3 with TRBJ2-5; possibly TRBD2 for D (5 bases). Looked up from germline, CDR1 is SGHNT and CDR2 is YENEEA. The CDR3 covers 13 residues. V was trimmed by 5 bases and J by 2 bases, leaving 9 bases between them. The CDR3 region is CASSTRGQETQYF. The CDR3 DNA follows: TGTGCCAGCAGCACAAGAGGGCAAGAGACCCAGTACTTC.

The genes are TRBV19 and TRBJ1-4, with no clear D. The V end was cut by 4 bases, the J end by 4 bases, with 16 bases between. The CDR3 has 16 residues. Germline CDR1 is LNHDA and CDR2 is SQIVND (reference sequence). CDR3: CASSTYYLRRNEKLFF. Written as DNA, the CDR3 is TGTGCCAGTAGTACTTACTACCTGAGACGTAATGAAAAACTGTTTTTT.

The V and J genes are TRBV7-2 and TRBJ2-7; no clear D gene. The CDR3 has 14 residues. With 1 base removed from V and 2 bases from J, the gap between germline ends came to 9 bases. Per germline, CDR1 SGHTA and CDR2 FQGNSA. CDR3 protein: CASSLDGSTYEQYF. The CDR3 DNA reads TGTGCCAGCAGCTTAGATGGCAGTACCTACGAGCAGTACTTC. The complete variable domain, with remaining parts taken from reference TRBV7-2 and TRBJ2-7, reads GAGVSQSPSNKVTEKGKDVELRCDPISGHTALYWYRQSLGQGLEFLIYFQGNSAPDKSGLPSDRFSAERTGGSVSTLTIQRTQQEDSAVYLCASSLDGSTYEQYFGPGTRLTVT.

V usage is TRBV27 and J usage is TRBJ1-5; TRBD1 agrees at 9 bases. The J segment lost 2 bases and the V segment lost 4 bases, leaving 12 bases of the junction unmatched. This CDR3 region has 18 residues. Germline CDR1 and CDR2: MNHEY and SMNVEV (reference sequence). CDR3 in amino acids: CASSSGQGSILGNQPQHF. The CDR3 coding sequence is TGTGCCAGCAGTTCGGGACAGGGTTCGATACTCGGCAATCAGCCCCAGCATTTT.

CDR3 region: CASSYRSGLVLSQYF. The DNA of the CDR3 is TGTGCCAGCAGTTATCGGTCGGGACTAGTATTGTCGCAGTACTTC. The genes are TRBV6-5 and TRBJ2-7; 8 bases align to TRBD2. Trimming took 3 bases from V and 9 from J; bases not matched to a gene: 13. The CDR3 length is 15 residues. CDR1 and CDR2 (germline): MNHEY, SVGAGI.

This CDR3 is CASSQVEAGGLYNEQFF. For the CDR3, the DNA is TGCGCCAGCAGCCAAGTTGAGGCGGGAGGTCTCTACAATGAGCAGTTCTTC. This chain links TRBV4-3 with TRBJ2-1, with 8 bases identical to TRBD2. The CDR3 runs to 17 residues. Looked up from germline, CDR1 is LGHNA and CDR2 is YSLEER. Trimming cost V 1 base and J 3 bases; bases outside gene matches: 8.

The sample holds a few counts of this clone. The chain carries TRBV30 and TRBJ1-5; the D gene is possibly TRBD1 (5 bases). Germline loops: CDR1 GTSNPN, CDR2 SVGIG (reference sequence). The CDR3 loop spans 14 amino acids. The germline V and J ends were trimmed by 0 bases and 3 bases, with 9 bases remaining between them. The CDR3 bases are TGTGCCTGGAGTGTAGGGGTTAACAATCAGCCCCAGCATTTT. Protein product: CAWSVGVNNQPQHF. The whole variable domain, remainder taken from reference TRBV30 and TRBJ1-5, is SQTIHQWPATLVQPVGSPLSLECTVEGTSNPNLYWYRQAAGRGLQLLFYSVGIGQISSEVPQNLSASRPQDRQFILSSKKLLLSDSGFYLCAWSVGVNNQPQHFGDGTRLSIL.

This clone was counted between two and nine times. This chain connects TRBV5-6 to TRBJ1-4; unclear D gene. There are 13 residues in the CDR3. The germline CDR1 and CDR2 sequences are SGHDT and YYEEEE. Trimming took 0 bases from V and 7 from J, leaving 7 bases between them. The CDR3 DNA is TGTGCCAGCAGCTTGGGGGGAGGTGAAAAACTGTTTTTT. Its translation: CASSLGGGEKLFF. The full variable domain, rest sourced from reference TRBV5-6 and TRBJ1-4, is DAGVTQSPTHLIKTRGQQVTLRCSPKSGHDTVSWYQQALGQGPQFIFQYYEEEERQRGNFPDRFSGHQFPNYSSELNVNALLLGDSALYLCASSLGGGEKLFFGSGTQLSVL.

The chain has TRBV5-1 and TRBJ2-5, with a tentative D call TRBD1 (5 bases). This CDR3 has 14 residues. CDR1 and CDR2 (germline): SGHRS, YFSETQ. Deletions cut 5 bases from V and 3 bases from J, with 14 bases between. DNA for the CDR3: TGCGCCAGCAGGAAACGCCAGGGAAAAGAGACCCAGTACTTC. It encodes CASRKRQGKETQYF.

The V gene is TRBV7-9, the J gene TRBJ2-1; 9 bases match TRBD1. V shed 6 bases, J shed 6 bases, and the junction held 9 bases outside the gene matches. The CDR3 consists of 15 residues. Germline V lookup: CDR1 SEHNR, CDR2 FQNEAQ (reference sequence). CDR3 protein: CASSDTGQGPNEQFF. The CDR3 DNA sequence: TGTGCCAGCAGTGATACGGGACAGGGCCCCAATGAGCAGTTCTTC.

The chain combines TRBV30 with TRBJ2-7; TRBD2 aligns across 9 bases. V dropped 0 bases and J dropped 0; count of bases not matched to a gene: 12. The germline V gene encodes CDR1 GTSNPN and CDR2 SVGIG (reference sequence). The CDR3 contains 18 residues. DNA of the CDR3: TGTGCCTGGAGTGTGGTGAGAAAGAGACTAGCGGACTCCTACGAGCAGTACTTC. Protein: CAWSVVRKRLADSYEQYF.

The chain couples TRBV7-9 to TRBJ1-1, with D unresolved. Germline lookup yields CDR1 SEHNR and CDR2 FQNEAQ (reference sequence). The CDR3 length is 11 residues. V lost 2 bases and J 7 bases, leaving 5 bases between the germline ends. This CDR3 is CASSLTVEAFF. For the CDR3, the DNA is TGTGCCAGCAGCTTAACAGTTGAAGCTTTCTTT.

In this sample, this clone turned up once. The CDR3 is CASSQERTKGAYNSPLHF. DNA for the CDR3: TGTGCCAGCAGTCAAGAACGGACTAAAGGGGCCTATAATTCACCCCTCCACTTT. This chain joins TRBV6-1 and TRBJ1-6, with D tentatively TRBD1 (5 bases). This CDR3 is built from 18 residues. V was pared by 5 bases and J by 2 bases, with 19 bases between. Per the germline V gene, CDR1 is MNHNS and CDR2 is SASEGT.